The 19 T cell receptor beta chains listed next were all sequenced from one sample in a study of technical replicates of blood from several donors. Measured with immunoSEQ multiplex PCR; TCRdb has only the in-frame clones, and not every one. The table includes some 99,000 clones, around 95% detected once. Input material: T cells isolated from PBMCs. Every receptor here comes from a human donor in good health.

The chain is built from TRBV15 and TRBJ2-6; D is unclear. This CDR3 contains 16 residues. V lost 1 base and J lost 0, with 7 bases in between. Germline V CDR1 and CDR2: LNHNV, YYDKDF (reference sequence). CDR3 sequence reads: CATSRGYTSGANVLTF. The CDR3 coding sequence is TGTGCCACCAGCAGAGGTTACACCTCTGGGGCCAACGTCCTGACTTTC. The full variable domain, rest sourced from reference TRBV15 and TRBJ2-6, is DAMVIQNPRYQVTQFGKPVTLSCSQTLNHNVMYWYQQKSSQAPKLLFHYYDKDFNNEADTPDNFQSRRPNTSFCFLDIRSPGLGDTAMYLCATSRGYTSGANVLTFGAGSRLTVL.

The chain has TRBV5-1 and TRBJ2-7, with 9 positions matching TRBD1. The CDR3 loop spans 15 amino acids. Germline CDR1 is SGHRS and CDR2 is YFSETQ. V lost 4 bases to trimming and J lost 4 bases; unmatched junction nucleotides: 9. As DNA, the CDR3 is TGCGCCAGCAGCCCGAGGGGGACAGGGATGTACGAGCAGTACTTC. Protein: CASSPRGTGMYEQYF.

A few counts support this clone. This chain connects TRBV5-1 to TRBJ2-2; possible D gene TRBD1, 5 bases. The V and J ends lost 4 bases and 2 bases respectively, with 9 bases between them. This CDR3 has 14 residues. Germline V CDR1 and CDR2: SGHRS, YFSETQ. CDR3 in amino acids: CASSLTVNTGELFF. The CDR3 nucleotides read TGCGCCAGCAGCCTGACAGTAAACACCGGGGAGCTGTTTTTT.

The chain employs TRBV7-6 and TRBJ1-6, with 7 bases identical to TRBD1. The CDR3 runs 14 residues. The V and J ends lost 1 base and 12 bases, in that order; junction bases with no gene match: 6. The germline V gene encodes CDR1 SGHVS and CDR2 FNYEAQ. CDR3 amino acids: CASSLEVQGIPLHF. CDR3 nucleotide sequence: TGTGCCAGCAGCTTAGAGGTACAGGGGATACCCCTCCACTTT.

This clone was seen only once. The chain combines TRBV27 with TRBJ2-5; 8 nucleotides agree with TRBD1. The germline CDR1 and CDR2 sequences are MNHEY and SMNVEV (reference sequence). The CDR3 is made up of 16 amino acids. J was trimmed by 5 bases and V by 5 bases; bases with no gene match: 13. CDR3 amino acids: CASSPWTGTFGETQYF. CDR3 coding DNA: TGTGCCAGCAGTCCATGGACAGGGACTTTCGGGGAGACCCAGTACTTC.

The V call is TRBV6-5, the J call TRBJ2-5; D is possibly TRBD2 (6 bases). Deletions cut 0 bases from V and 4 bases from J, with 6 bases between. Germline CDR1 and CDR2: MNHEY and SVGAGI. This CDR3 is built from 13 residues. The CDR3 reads CASSYSGGETQYF. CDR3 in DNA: TGTGCCAGCAGTTACTCGGGGGGAGAGACCCAGTACTTC.

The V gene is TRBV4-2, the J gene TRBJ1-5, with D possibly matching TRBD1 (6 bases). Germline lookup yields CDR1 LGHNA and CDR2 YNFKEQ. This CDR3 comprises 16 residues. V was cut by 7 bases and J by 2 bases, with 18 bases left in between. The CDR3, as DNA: TGTGCCAGCAAGGGGGGGACGGGGAATGGCAATCAGCCCCAGCATTTT. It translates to CASKGGTGNGNQPQHF.

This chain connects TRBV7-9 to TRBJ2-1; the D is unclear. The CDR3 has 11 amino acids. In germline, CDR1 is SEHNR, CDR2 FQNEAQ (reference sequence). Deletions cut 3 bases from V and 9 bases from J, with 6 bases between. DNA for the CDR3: TGTGCCAGCAGCTTCCCCCGTGAGCAGTTCTTC. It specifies CASSFPREQFF.

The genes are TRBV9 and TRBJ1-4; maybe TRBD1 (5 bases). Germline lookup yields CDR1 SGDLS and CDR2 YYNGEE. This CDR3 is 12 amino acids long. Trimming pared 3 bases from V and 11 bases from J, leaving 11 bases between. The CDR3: CASSGQPGKLFF. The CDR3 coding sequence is TGTGCCAGCAGCGGCCAGCCAGGGAAACTGTTTTTT.

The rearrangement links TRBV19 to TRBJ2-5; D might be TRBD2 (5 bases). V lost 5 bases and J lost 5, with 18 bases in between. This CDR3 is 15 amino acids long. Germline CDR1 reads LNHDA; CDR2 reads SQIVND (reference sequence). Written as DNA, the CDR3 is TGTGCCAGTAGTCTTGGCCTAGCAGAAGGGGAGACCCAGTACTTC. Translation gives CASSLGLAEGETQYF.

The CDR3 loop reads CASSQDFDRGRETQYF. The CDR3 nucleotides are TGTGCCAGCAGCCAAGATTTTGACAGGGGGCGAGAGACCCAGTACTTC. This sequence joins TRBV14 and TRBJ2-5; TRBD1 matches 10 bases. There are 16 residues in the CDR3. In germline, CDR1 is SGHDN, CDR2 FVKESK. The V gene end was trimmed by 0 bases and the J gene end by 4 bases; junction bases not matched to a gene: 5.

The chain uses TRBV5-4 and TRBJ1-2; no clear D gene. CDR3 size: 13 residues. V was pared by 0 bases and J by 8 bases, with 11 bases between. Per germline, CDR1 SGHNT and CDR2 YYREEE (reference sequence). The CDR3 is CASSLDSQTGYTF. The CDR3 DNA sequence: TGTGCCAGCAGCTTGGATAGCCAGACCGGCTACACCTTC.

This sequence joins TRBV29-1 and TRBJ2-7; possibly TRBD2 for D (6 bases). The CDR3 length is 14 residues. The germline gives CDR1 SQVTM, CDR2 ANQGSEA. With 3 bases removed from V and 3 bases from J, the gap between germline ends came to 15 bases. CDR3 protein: CSVEPAGSNYEQYF. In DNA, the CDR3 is TGCAGCGTTGAGCCGGCGGGATCCAACTACGAGCAGTACTTC.

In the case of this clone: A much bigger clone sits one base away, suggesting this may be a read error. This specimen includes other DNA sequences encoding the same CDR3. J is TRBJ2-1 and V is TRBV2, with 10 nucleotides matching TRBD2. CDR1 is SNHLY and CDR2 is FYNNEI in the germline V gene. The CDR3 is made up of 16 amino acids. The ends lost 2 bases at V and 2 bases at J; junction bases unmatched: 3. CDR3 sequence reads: CASSEWTSGAYNEQFF. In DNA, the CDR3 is TGTGCCAGCAGTGAATGGACTAGCGGCGCCTACAATGAGCAGTTCTTC.

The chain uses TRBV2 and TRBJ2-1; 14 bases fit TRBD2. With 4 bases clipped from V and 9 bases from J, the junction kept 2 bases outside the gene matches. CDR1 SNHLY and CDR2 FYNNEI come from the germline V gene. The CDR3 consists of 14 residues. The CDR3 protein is CASSGLAGGLEQFF. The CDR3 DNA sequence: TGTGCCAGCAGTGGACTAGCGGGGGGGCTTGAGCAGTTCTTC.

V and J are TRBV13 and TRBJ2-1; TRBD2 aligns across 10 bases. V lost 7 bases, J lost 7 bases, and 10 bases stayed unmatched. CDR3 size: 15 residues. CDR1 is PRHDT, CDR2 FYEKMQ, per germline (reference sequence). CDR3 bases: TGTGCCAGCAAATCCTTAGCGGGGGGTAGAAATGAGCAGTTCTTC. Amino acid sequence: CASKSLAGGRNEQFF.

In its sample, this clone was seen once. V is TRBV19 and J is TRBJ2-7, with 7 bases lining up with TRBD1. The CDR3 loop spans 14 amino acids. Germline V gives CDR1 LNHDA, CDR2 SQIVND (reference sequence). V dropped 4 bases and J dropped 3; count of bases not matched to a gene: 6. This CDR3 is CASSNGAGGYEQYF. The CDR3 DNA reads TGTGCCAGTAGTAACGGGGCAGGGGGCTACGAGCAGTACTTC.

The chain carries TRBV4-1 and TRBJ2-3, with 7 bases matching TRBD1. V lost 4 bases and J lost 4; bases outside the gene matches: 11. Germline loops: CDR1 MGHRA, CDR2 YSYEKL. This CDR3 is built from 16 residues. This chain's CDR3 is CASSPYGTVEPDTQYF. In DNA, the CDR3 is TGCGCCAGCAGCCCGTACGGGACAGTCGAACCAGATACGCAGTATTTT.

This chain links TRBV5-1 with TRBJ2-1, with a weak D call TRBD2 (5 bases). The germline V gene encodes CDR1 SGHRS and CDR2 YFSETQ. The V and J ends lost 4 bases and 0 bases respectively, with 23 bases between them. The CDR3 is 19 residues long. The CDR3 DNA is TGCGCCAGCAGCGACCTCGGACCAGGACTCAAAAACTCCTACAATGAGCAGTTCTTC. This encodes CASSDLGPGLKNSYNEQFF.